This TCR beta chain was found in a study of glioma-infiltrating T cells. This clonotype was picked up many times. The CDR3 has 15 residues. CDR1 and CDR2 (germline): SGHTA, FQGNSA. V shed 3 bases, J shed 6 bases, and the junction held 6 bases outside the gene matches. The iRepertoire nested amplicon-rescue multiplex PCR amplified TCR alpha and beta CDR3s from RNA. TCRdb ran MiXCR on the multiplex PCR reads and lists one entry per CDR3 protein. The table includes over 70,000 distinct CDR3 sequences, around 23% detected once. Specimen: glioma tissue, nonneoplastic brain tissue, or PBMCs (not recorded which). The chain couples TRBV7-2 to TRBJ2-1; 9 bases agree with TRBD2. The sequence derives from a human donor with low-grade glioma or glioblastoma, undergoing nonglioma brain surgery, or in good health (not recorded which). CDR3 region: CASSLGLAGGNEQFF. The CDR3 region has the DNA TGTGCCAGCAGCTTGGGACTAGCAGGAGGCAATGAGCAGTTCTTC. Variable domain in full (rest from reference TRBV7-2 and TRBJ2-1): GAGVSQSPSNKVTEKGKDVELRCDPISGHTALYWYRQSLGQGLEFLIYFQGNSAPDKSGLPSDRFSAERTGGSVSTLTIQRTQQEDSAVYLCASSLGLAGGNEQFFGPGTRLTVL.